This section outlines one TCR beta chain sequence together with its context. Its antigen is not known. These data come from a study of T cells in Graves' hyperthyroidism and ophthalmopathy. RNA transcripts provided the source from which TCR beta CDR3 regions were amplified. An initial round of RT-PCR targeting the TCR CDR3 relied on the HTBI primer set. A single record per CDR3 protein comes from TCRdb applying MiXCR to the multiplex PCR reads. In the table there are 700,000 to 950,000 distinct CDR3 sequences, over 35% of which are singletons. General study results and limits: The majority of expanded thyroid clonotypes above 0.001 also appeared in blood.

In patients aged 18 to 65, hyperthyroidism was newly diagnosed, with duration under 2 months. The study based diagnoses on clinical symptoms, serum thyroxine and TRAb, thyroid ultrasound and orbital computed tomography. Trimming removed 2 bases at V and 7 bases at J, with 12 bases between. CDR3 length: 14 amino acids. The sample was blood. The chain joins TRBV12-3 or TRBV12-4 to TRBJ1-5; D uncertain. This TCR derives from a woman aged 40 to 50 with Graves' hyperthyroidism. The CDR3 reads CASSLTGVRQPQHF. CDR3 DNA sequence: TGTGCCAGCAGTTTAACCGGGGTGCGCCAGCCCCAGCATTTT.